This TCR beta chain emerged from a study of T cell responses to AZD1222 COVID-19 vaccine. Study findings and constraints: Donors, mostly white British, included more females; clonal diversity was possibly underestimated.

On this clone: Antigen specificity is unknown.

The table came from immunoSEQ multiplex PCR; TCRdb's copy has only in-frame clones and leaves some out. The repertoire includes more than 65,000 clones, around four fifths of them detected once, and roughly 21% sits in the top ten. This sequence originates from an adult in good health. The source material was peripheral blood, sampled on day 0 of AZD1222 vaccination.

The CDR3 nucleotides read TGTGCCAGCAGCTTAGATCTAGGGGGAGAGACCCAGTACTTC. Protein sequence: CASSLDLGGETQYF. The V gene is TRBV7-9, the J gene TRBJ2-5; the D gene is possibly TRBD1 (6 bases). This CDR3 has 14 residues. Per germline, CDR1 SEHNR and CDR2 FQNEAQ (reference sequence). Trimming took off 1 base at V and 4 bases at J, with 10 bases between the two ends.